These 28 T cell receptor beta chains share one sample of origin, sequenced in a study of blood T cell repertoires in COVID-19. Libraries were prepared by immunoSEQ multiplex PCR; TCRdb keeps only in-frame clonotypes and omits some of them. Of a few hundred thousand clones listed, 85% are singletons. The sample comprised PBMCs or T cells enriched from blood (not recorded which). The source is a man aged 35-49 years who had recovered from COVID-19.

This clone was detected only once. The V and J genes are TRBV25-1 and TRBJ1-3, with 9 bases that match TRBD1. Germline CDR1 is MGHDK and CDR2 is SYGVNS. The J segment lost 8 bases and the V segment lost 4 bases, leaving 3 bases of the junction unmatched. The length of the CDR3 is 13 residues. This CDR3 is CASSGQGVYTIYF. CDR3 DNA sequence: TGTGCCAGCAGTGGACAGGGGGTGTACACCATATATTTT.

The chain employs TRBV6-5 and TRBJ2-2, with TRBD1 matching over 9 bases. CDR3 length: 14 amino acids. Trimming cost V 6 bases and J 7 bases; bases outside gene matches: 6. Germline lookup yields CDR1 MNHEY and CDR2 SVGAGI. DNA of the CDR3: TGTGCCAGCAGCCGGGACAGGGTGAGCGGGGAGCTGTTTTTT. This gives the protein CASSRDRVSGELFF.

This clone has a handful of counts. The rearrangement links TRBV6-5 to TRBJ1-3, with 9 bases identical to TRBD1. The CDR3 length is 15 residues. The V gene end was trimmed by 5 bases and the J gene end by 11 bases; junction bases not matched to a gene: 13. Looked up from germline, CDR1 is MNHEY and CDR2 is SVGAGI. The CDR3 protein is CASSIAPGQGSSIYF. CDR3 sequence (DNA): TGTGCCAGCAGTATAGCGCCGGGACAGGGATCTTCCATATATTTT.

This clone was seen a handful of times. The chain is built from TRBV7-6 and TRBJ1-2; D not resolved. The V and J ends lost 4 bases and 8 bases respectively, with 20 bases between them. CDR3 size: 15 residues. Germline loops: CDR1 SGHVS, CDR2 FNYEAQ. CDR3 nucleotide sequence: TGTGCCAGCAGCTCGCCGGACTTGGATAAGGGAGGCTACACCTTC. Translating it yields CASSSPDLDKGGYTF.

This sequence joins TRBV28 and TRBJ1-1; D is unclear. Between the trimmed V and J ends, which lost 5 bases and 1 base, there was a span of 11 bases. Germline lookup yields CDR1 MDHEN and CDR2 SYDVKM. The CDR3 totals 14 residues. CDR3 sequence reads: CASSLPPGNTEAFF. The CDR3 DNA sequence: TGTGCCAGCAGTCTTCCTCCGGGGAACACTGAAGCTTTCTTT. Using reference TRBV28 and TRBJ1-1 for the parts outside the CDR3, the full variable domain is DVKVTQSSRYLVKRTGEKVFLECVQDMDHENMFWYRQDPGLGLRLIYFSYDVKMKEKGDIPEGYSVSREKKERFSLILESASTNQTSMYLCASSLPPGNTEAFFGQGTRLTVV.

J is TRBJ1-1 and V is TRBV27; 7 nucleotides match TRBD1. Germline CDR1 is MNHEY and CDR2 is SMNVEV (reference sequence). The CDR3 runs 14 residues. V lost 6 bases and J lost 0; bases outside the gene matches: 4. The CDR3 nucleotides read TGTGCCAGCAGCCTACAGGGGCTGAACACTGAAGCTTTCTTT. Protein: CASSLQGLNTEAFF.

The chain has TRBV11-2 and TRBJ1-2; TRBD1 aligns across 8 bases. Germline V gene lookup returns CDR1 SGHAT and CDR2 FQNNGV. V trimming: 4 bases; J trimming: 4 bases; junction bases outside the gene matches: 8. CDR3 length: 15 residues. For the CDR3, the DNA is TGTGCCAGCAGCTCGATGACAGGGGTCGCCTATGGCTACACCTTC. It yields the protein CASSSMTGVAYGYTF. The whole variable domain, filled in from reference TRBV11-2 and TRBJ1-2, reads EAGVAQSPRYKIIEKRQSVAFWCNPISGHATLYWYQQILGQGPKLLIQFQNNGVVDDSQLPKDRFSAERLKGVDSTLKIQPAKLEDSAVYLCASSSMTGVAYGYTFGSGTRLTVV.

The V and J genes are TRBV4-1 and TRBJ2-5; tentative D call: TRBD2 (6 bases). V was clipped by 1 base and J by 5 bases, with 11 bases between them. The CDR3 has 14 amino acids. The germline V gene encodes CDR1 MGHRA and CDR2 YSYEKL. This CDR3 reads CASSQVEGRETQYF. The CDR3 DNA reads as TGCGCCAGCAGCCAAGTGGAGGGGAGGGAGACCCAGTACTTC.

The chain combines TRBV11-2 with TRBJ1-3; no clear D gene. The CDR3 is 15 amino acids. Germline CDR1 SGHAT, CDR2 FQNNGV. V lost 5 bases and J 4 bases, leaving 15 bases between the germline ends. The CDR3, as DNA: TGTGCCAGCAGCCTTAGCGGCACCGTCGGAAACACCATATATTTT. As protein: CASSLSGTVGNTIYF.

This chain connects TRBV6-2 or TRBV6-3 to TRBJ1-6; perhaps TRBD1 as D (5 bases). Germline CDR1 is MNHEY and CDR2 is SVGEGT. V was shortened by 0 bases and J by 10 bases, with 13 bases between the two germline ends. The CDR3 consists of 15 residues. CDR3 sequence: CASSYSGQLGSPLHF. The CDR3 DNA follows: TGTGCCAGCAGTTACTCAGGACAATTGGGATCACCCCTCCACTTT.

V and J are TRBV5-6 and TRBJ2-7; perhaps TRBD2 as D (7 bases). Per germline, CDR1 SGHDT and CDR2 YYEEEE. The CDR3 has 17 amino acids. V was cut by 0 bases and J by 5 bases, with 21 bases left in between. The CDR3 DNA sequence: TGTGCCAGCAGCTTGGGCCACTTAAGGGGGAGGGCCCACGAGCAGTACTTC. Its protein is CASSLGHLRGRAHEQYF. The complete variable domain, with remaining parts taken from reference TRBV5-6 and TRBJ2-7, reads DAGVTQSPTHLIKTRGQQVTLRCSPKSGHDTVSWYQQALGQGPQFIFQYYEEEERQRGNFPDRFSGHQFPNYSSELNVNALLLGDSALYLCASSLGHLRGRAHEQYFGPGTRLTVT.

The rearrangement links TRBV10-1 to TRBJ2-2; TRBD1 aligns across 9 bases. V lost 2 bases, J lost 2 bases, and 0 bases stayed unmatched. The CDR3 consists of 15 residues. Germline values: CDR1 WNHNN, CDR2 SYGVQD (reference sequence). CDR3: CASSETGGNTGELFF. Here the CDR3 DNA reads TGCGCCAGCAGTGAGACAGGGGGCAACACCGGGGAGCTGTTTTTT.

The chain links TRBV6-4 to TRBJ2-1; TRBD1 agrees at 12 bases. Germline V gene lookup returns CDR1 MRHNA and CDR2 SNTAGT. With 8 bases clipped from V and 9 bases from J, the junction kept 14 bases outside the gene matches. The length of the CDR3 is 16 residues. The chain's CDR3 is CASSQEAGTGGGEQFF. The CDR3 region has the DNA TGTGCCAGCTCTCAAGAGGCCGGGACAGGGGGCGGTGAGCAGTTCTTC.

This chain links TRBV7-6 with TRBJ2-1; 14 bases are shared with TRBD2. In germline, CDR1 is SGHVS, CDR2 FNYEAQ. CDR3 size: 15 residues. J gave up 9 bases and V 5 bases, and 6 bases lay outside the gene matches. CDR3 amino acids: CASSRGLAGAVEQFF. Written as DNA, the CDR3 is TGTGCCAGCAGCAGGGGACTAGCGGGAGCTGTTGAGCAGTTCTTC.

The chain combines TRBV6-2 or TRBV6-3 with TRBJ2-1, with 9 bases aligning to TRBD2. Per the germline V gene, CDR1 is MNHEY and CDR2 is SVGEGT. This CDR3 is built from 18 residues. J was trimmed by 4 bases and V by 4 bases; bases with no gene match: 14. CDR3 loop: CASSSPAVGGRVYNEQFF. The CDR3 DNA reads as TGTGCCAGCAGTTCGCCCGCGGTAGGCGGGAGGGTTTACAATGAGCAGTTCTTC.

J is TRBJ1-1 and V is TRBV9, with 7 positions matching TRBD1. Germline CDR1 and CDR2: SGDLS and YYNGEE. This CDR3 is built from 13 residues. Losses at the gene ends were 0 bases for V and 10 bases for J; bases not matched to a gene: 6. DNA for the CDR3: TGTGCCAGCAGCGTAGGAACAGGGGAGACAGCTTTCTTT. Amino acids: CASSVGTGETAFF.

This clone was recorded once. This chain joins TRBV29-1 and TRBJ1-2; D not certain. With 5 bases removed from V and 4 bases from J, the gap between germline ends came to 8 bases. The CDR3 sequence is 11 residues long. From germline, CDR1 is SQVTM and CDR2 ANQGSEA. The CDR3 loop reads CSVTYSYGYTF. As DNA, the CDR3 is TGCAGCGTTACCTACAGCTATGGCTACACCTTC.

The rearrangement links TRBV27 to TRBJ2-7; no firm D call. The CDR3 runs to 12 residues. V dropped 5 bases and J dropped 2 bases, with 7 bases sitting between them. Looked up from germline, CDR1 is MNHEY and CDR2 is SMNVEV (reference sequence). CDR3 nucleotide sequence: TGTGCCAGCAGTCCCGAGACCTACGAGCAGTACTTC. Residues: CASSPETYEQYF.

This chain links TRBV15 with TRBJ2-3; 14 nucleotides line up with TRBD2. Looked up from germline, CDR1 is LNHNV and CDR2 is YYDKDF (reference sequence). V lost 5 bases and J lost 4; bases outside the gene matches: 8. The length of the CDR3 is 17 residues. CDR3 region: CATSSGLAGAPPDTQYF. Here the CDR3 DNA reads TGTGCCACCAGCTCGGGACTAGCGGGAGCCCCCCCAGATACGCAGTATTTT.

This clone is a singleton in its sample. This chain connects TRBV25-1 to TRBJ2-3, with 15 bases that match TRBD2. Germline loops: CDR1 MGHDK, CDR2 SYGVNS. There are 17 residues in the CDR3. The junction had 3 bases not matched to a gene; V was cut back by 2 bases and J by 3 bases. CDR3 sequence reads: CASSEGLAGGGTDTQYF. CDR3 bases: TGTGCCAGCAGTGAAGGACTAGCGGGAGGGGGGACAGATACGCAGTATTTT.

The chain joins TRBV5-6 to TRBJ1-3; 7 bases align to TRBD1. The length of the CDR3 is 17 residues. CDR1 and CDR2 (germline): SGHDT, YYEEEE. The trim removed 1 base at V and 0 bases at J, leaving 7 bases unmatched. The CDR3 spells CASSLRGLVSSGNTIYF. CDR3 sequence (DNA): TGTGCCAGCAGCTTGAGGGGGCTCGTTAGCTCTGGAAACACCATATATTTT. Filled out from reference TRBV5-6 and TRBJ1-3, the complete variable domain reads DAGVTQSPTHLIKTRGQQVTLRCSPKSGHDTVSWYQQALGQGPQFIFQYYEEEERQRGNFPDRFSGHQFPNYSSELNVNALLLGDSALYLCASSLRGLVSSGNTIYFGEGSWLTVV.

This clone turned up a few times. The CDR3 nucleotides are TGTGCCAGCAGTTCCGGGACTGTGGGCTACGAGCAGTACTTC. It encodes CASSSGTVGYEQYF. The chain has TRBV27 and TRBJ2-7; D may be TRBD2 (6 bases). With 4 bases removed from V and 3 bases from J, the gap between germline ends came to 13 bases. The germline gives CDR1 MNHEY, CDR2 SMNVEV (reference sequence). There are 14 residues in the CDR3.

To note about this clone: In the same sample, other DNA sequences code for this CDR3. The rearrangement uses TRBV5-4 and TRBJ2-5; possible D gene TRBD1, 6 bases. V lost 0 bases and J 2 bases, leaving 11 bases between the germline ends. Germline V CDR1 and CDR2: SGHNT, YYREEE (reference sequence). CDR3 length equals 15 residues. The CDR3 region is CASSLGQAVQETQYF. CDR3 sequence (DNA): TGTGCCAGCAGCTTGGGACAGGCCGTACAAGAGACCCAGTACTTC.

The genes are TRBV5-8 and TRBJ1-3; D gene uncertain. The V end was cut by 2 bases, the J end by 0 bases, with 12 bases between. CDR3 length: 16 amino acids. The germline V gene has CDR1 SGHTS and CDR2 YDEGEE. The CDR3 DNA reads TGTGCCAGCAGCTTTCGAACTCTATTCTCTGGAAACACCATATATTTT. Translated, it gives CASSFRTLFSGNTIYF.

The chain uses TRBV5-1 and TRBJ2-7; the match to TRBD2 covers 8 bases. The CDR3 contains 16 residues. J gave up 5 bases and V 0 bases, and 10 bases lay outside the gene matches. Looked up from germline, CDR1 is SGHRS and CDR2 is YFSETQ. The CDR3 is CASSLAPSGSYDEQYF. CDR3 nucleotide sequence: TGCGCCAGCAGCTTGGCCCCCAGCGGGAGCTACGACGAGCAGTACTTC.

The chain combines TRBV12-3 or TRBV12-4 with TRBJ2-1, with D possibly being TRBD1 (5 bases). Trimming removed 2 bases at V and 4 bases at J, with 6 bases between. The CDR3 totals 13 residues. CDR3 DNA sequence: TGTGCCAGCAGTTTACAGGGTTACAATGAGCAGTTCTTC. Residues: CASSLQGYNEQFF.

V usage is TRBV9 and J usage is TRBJ2-7; 12 bases match TRBD2. The CDR3 has 16 amino acids. V gave up 3 bases and J gave up 2 bases; unmatched junction bases: 6. The V gene's germline CDR1 is SGDLS and CDR2 YYNGEE. The CDR3 here is CASSEGGLAGTYEQYF. CDR3 in DNA: TGTGCCAGCAGCGAGGGAGGACTAGCGGGGACCTACGAGCAGTACTTC. Complete variable domain (other parts from reference TRBV9 and TRBJ2-7): DSGVTQTPKHLITATGQRVTLRCSPRSGDLSVYWYQQSLDQGLQFLIQYYNGEERAKGNILERFSAQQFPDLHSELNLSSLELGDSALYFCASSEGGLAGTYEQYFGPGTRLTVT.

The chain links TRBV27 to TRBJ2-1, with a weak D call TRBD2 (5 bases). Germline CDR1 MNHEY, CDR2 SMNVEV (reference sequence). The V end was cut by 3 bases, the J end by 6 bases, with 6 bases between. The CDR3 covers 12 residues. The CDR3 DNA reads as TGTGCCAGCAGTTTTGGAGGCAATGAGCAGTTCTTC. It encodes CASSFGGNEQFF.